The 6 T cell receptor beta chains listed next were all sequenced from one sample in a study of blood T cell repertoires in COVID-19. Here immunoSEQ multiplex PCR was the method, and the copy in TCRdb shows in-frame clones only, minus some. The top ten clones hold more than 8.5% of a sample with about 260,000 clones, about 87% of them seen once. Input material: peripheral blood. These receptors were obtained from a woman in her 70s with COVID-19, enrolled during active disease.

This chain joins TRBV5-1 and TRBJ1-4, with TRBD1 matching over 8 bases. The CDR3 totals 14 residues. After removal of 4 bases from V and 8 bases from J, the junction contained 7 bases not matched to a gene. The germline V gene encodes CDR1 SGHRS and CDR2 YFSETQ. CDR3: CASSPGTGGEKLFF. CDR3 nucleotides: TGCGCCAGCAGCCCCGGGACAGGAGGCGAAAAACTGTTTTTT.

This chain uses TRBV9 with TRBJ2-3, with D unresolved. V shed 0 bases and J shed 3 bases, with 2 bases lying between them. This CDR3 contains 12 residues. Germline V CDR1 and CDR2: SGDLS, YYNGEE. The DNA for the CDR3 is TGTGCCAGCAGCGTAGCTACAGATACGCAGTATTTT. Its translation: CASSVATDTQYF.

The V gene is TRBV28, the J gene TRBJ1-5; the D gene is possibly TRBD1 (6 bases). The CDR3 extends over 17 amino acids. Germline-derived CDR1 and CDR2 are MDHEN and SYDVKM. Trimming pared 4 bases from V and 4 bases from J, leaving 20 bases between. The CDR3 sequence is CASSSWGGQGSNQPQHF. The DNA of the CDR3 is TGTGCCAGCAGTTCTTGGGGGGGCCAAGGGAGTAATCAGCCCCAGCATTTT.

The CDR3 region is CASSIIGTGGRREQYF. The CDR3 DNA follows: TGTGCCAGTAGTATTATTGGGACAGGGGGCCGAAGGGAGCAGTACTTC. The chain carries TRBV19 and TRBJ2-7; 12 bases line up with TRBD1. Losses at the gene ends were 3 bases for V and 7 bases for J; bases not matched to a gene: 10. The CDR3 is 16 amino acids. Germline lookup yields CDR1 LNHDA and CDR2 SQIVND (reference sequence).

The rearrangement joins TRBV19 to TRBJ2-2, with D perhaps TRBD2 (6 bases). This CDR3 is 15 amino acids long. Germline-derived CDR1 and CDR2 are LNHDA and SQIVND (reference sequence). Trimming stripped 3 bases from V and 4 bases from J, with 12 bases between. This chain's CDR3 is CASSIGGRGTGELFF. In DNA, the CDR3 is TGTGCCAGTAGTATTGGGGGGAGAGGCACCGGGGAGCTGTTTTTT.

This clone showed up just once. This CDR3 reads CASSQGGGQGQETQYF. The CDR3 bases are TGCGCCAGCAGCCAAGGGGGGGGACAGGGACAAGAGACCCAGTACTTC. The chain links TRBV4-1 to TRBJ2-5, with TRBD1 identical over 9 bases. The germline CDR1 and CDR2 sequences are MGHRA and YSYEKL. The V gene end was trimmed by 1 base and the J gene end by 2 bases; junction bases not matched to a gene: 5. The length of the CDR3 is 16 residues.